The rows below give T cell receptor beta chains drawn from one sample of a study of T-cell reconstitution after alpha-beta-depleted transplantation in children. A single record per CDR3 protein comes from TCRdb applying MiXCR to the PCR reads. The repertoire holds 440,000 or so distinct CDR3 sequences, approximately 41% seen once, with around a quarter in the top ten. Sequenced here: PBMCs, sampled before TCRalphabeta/CD19-depleted stem cell transplant. The receptors shown here come from a girl aged 2 to 10 with aplastic anemia, due to receive a stem cell transplant. CDR3s include the opening cysteine and the closing phenylalanine or tryptophan. The order of the fields is V gene, clone size, J gene, D gene, CDR3 DNA, CDR3 protein. The D gene is left open where the match is weak. Some rows mark clone size as missing; the rest say once, few, many or name a class of expanded clone.

>TRBV28|many|TRBJ2-3|TRBD2
TGTGCCAGCAATACCGCTGGCAGCGGGAGGCTGAATACGCAGTATTTT
CASNTAGSGRLNTQYF
>TRBV20-1|-|TRBJ1-2|-
TGCAGTGCTAGAGGTGGATTCCTTTATGGCTACACCTTC
CSARGGFLYGYTF
>TRBV20-1|many|TRBJ2-3|-
TGCAGTGTTCCCCCCTCTGAACAAGATACGCAGTATTTT
CSVPPSEQDTQYF
>TRBV10-3|many|TRBJ1-1|TRBD1
TGTGCCATCAGTGCGCTCACCGGGACAGGGAACACTGAAGCTTTCTTT
CAISALTGTGNTEAFF
>TRBV29-1|-|TRBJ2-7|TRBD2
TGCAGCGTTGCTAGCGGGAGCTACGAGCAGTACTTC
CSVASGSYEQYF
>TRBV29-1|-|TRBJ1-3|-
TGCAGCGTTGAGGGGGGGAGGACGATAGGGGCGGCTGGAAACACCATATATTTT
CSVEGGRTIGAAGNTIYF
>TRBV3-1|-|TRBJ2-1|-
TGTGCCAGCACCAGGGACCGGAGCTCCTACAATGAGCAGTTCTTC
CASTRDRSSYNEQFF
>TRBV7-2|-|TRBJ2-7|-
TGTGCCAGCAGCATAACCGACAGCTACGAGCAGTACTTC
CASSITDSYEQYF
>TRBV10-2|-|TRBJ2-3|TRBD2
TGCGCCAGCAGTGAGGCTAGCGGGGGGCGCACAGATACGCAGTATTTT
CASSEASGGRTDTQYF
>TRBV5-5|-|TRBJ1-1|-
TGTGCCAGCATCTCACAGGGTGGGACTGAAGCTTTCTTT
CASISQGGTEAFF
>TRBV6-1|-|TRBJ1-2|TRBD1
TGTGCCAGCAGAGTTACCGGGACAGTCGATGGCTACACCTTC
CASRVTGTVDGYTF
>TRBV9|few|TRBJ2-1|-
TGTGCCAGCAGCGTGGACTGGCAATACAATGAGCAGTTCTTC
CASSVDWQYNEQFF
>TRBV5-4|-|TRBJ2-7|TRBD2
TGTGCCAGCAGCTGGGCGGCTAGCGGGAACACCTACGAGCAGTACTTC
CASSWAASGNTYEQYF
>TRBV4-1|-|TRBJ1-2|-
TGCGCCAGCAGCCAAGATGGCCCAGGGGCGCCCTATGGCTACACCTTC
CASSQDGPGAPYGYTF
>TRBV5-1|many|TRBJ1-1|-
TGCGCCAGCAGCGGAGAGGCGGGCGCGGGGGCTTTCTTT
CASSGEAGAGAFF
>TRBV7-6|few|TRBJ2-3|TRBD2
TGTGCCAGCAGCTTAGGAGCGGGAAATACGCAGTATTTT
CASSLGAGNTQYF
>TRBV19|few|TRBJ1-1|-
TGTGCCAGTAGTATATGGACAGCCCAACCGAACACTGAAGCTTTCTTT
CASSIWTAQPNTEAFF
>TRBV9|many|TRBJ2-6|-
TGTGCCAGCAGCCCCGCTTCTGGGGCCAACGTCCTGACTTTC
CASSPASGANVLTF
>TRBV20-1|-|TRBJ2-1|-
TGCAGTGCTGGAGGGGGACTGGACTACAATGAGCAGTTCTTC
CSAGGGLDYNEQFF
>TRBV9|-|TRBJ2-1|-
TGTGCCAGCAGCGTAGTGGATAGCCGGGATGAGCAGTTCTTC
CASSVVDSRDEQFF
>TRBV2|many|TRBJ2-3|-
TGTGCCAGCACCAATGATGGGGGAGACACAGATACGCAGTATTTT
CASTNDGGDTDTQYF
>TRBV5-1|many|TRBJ1-3|-
TGCGCCAGCAGCTTGGTGGGCTCTGGAAACACCATATATTTT
CASSLVGSGNTIYF
>TRBV20-1|-|TRBJ2-3|-
TGCAGTGCTAGAACCCTCAGCACAGATACGCAGTATTTT
CSARTLSTDTQYF
>TRBV2|-|TRBJ2-3|TRBD1
TGTGCCAGCGCCGGCCGGACAGGTCGATTGGATACGCAGTATTTT
CASAGRTGRLDTQYF
>TRBV7-9|few|TRBJ1-1|-
TGTGCCAGCAGCTTACATGGAGACACTGAAGCTTTCTTT
CASSLHGDTEAFF
>TRBV4-3|many|TRBJ1-5|-
TGCGCCAGCAGCCAAGGCAATCAGCCCCAGCATTTT
CASSQGNQPQHF
>TRBV4-2|many|TRBJ2-3|-
TGTGCCAGCAGCCAAGACAGGGGCACAGATACGCAGTATTTT
CASSQDRGTDTQYF
>TRBV29-1|few|TRBJ2-3|TRBD2
TGCAGCGTTGAAGATCCCCAAACTAGCGGGAGGCCAGATACGCAGTATTTT
CSVEDPQTSGRPDTQYF
>TRBV7-2|many|TRBJ2-5|-
TGTGCCAGCAGCTTGGTTTCCACTCAAGAGACCCAGTACTTC
CASSLVSTQETQYF
>TRBV5-1|few|TRBJ2-1|-
TGCGCCAGCAGCCCACCTGTGGGAGAGGAAAGAAATGAGCAGTTCTTC
CASSPPVGEERNEQFF
>TRBV6-1|few|TRBJ2-7|-
TGTGCCAGCAGTCCGCGGGACCCAGGGGAGGACGAGCAGTACTTC
CASSPRDPGEDEQYF
>TRBV5-1|few|TRBJ2-2|-
TGCGCCAGCAGCCCCCTCGCGACAGGAACCACCGGGGAGCTGTTTTTT
CASSPLATGTTGELFF
>TRBV5-6|-|TRBJ2-1|-
TGTGCCAGCAGCTTAAACAGGGACAATGAGCAGTTCTTC
CASSLNRDNEQFF
>TRBV5-1|-|TRBJ2-2|TRBD1
TGCGCCAGCAGCCCGGAAGGGACAGGGGGGACCGGGGAGCTGTTTTTT
CASSPEGTGGTGELFF
>TRBV29-1|-|TRBJ2-4|-
TGCAGCGTTGTGGGGTCCAAAAACATTCAGTACTTC
CSVVGSKNIQYF
>TRBV30|many|TRBJ2-2|-
TGTGCCTGGAGGGTCGCGGGCTACACCGGGGAGCTGTTTTTT
CAWRVAGYTGELFF
>TRBV29-1|-|TRBJ2-4|TRBD1
TGCAGCGTTGAAGAAGGACAGGGACAGGGGAAAAACATTCAGTACTTC
CSVEEGQGQGKNIQYF
>TRBV20-1|few|TRBJ2-1|TRBD2
TGCAGTGCTAGATCCCCCCCGGGACTAGCGGGAGTTGAGCAGTTCTTC
CSARSPPGLAGVEQFF
>TRBV10-2|-|TRBJ2-5|-
TGCGCCAGCAGTGCACAGGGACAAGAGACCCAGTACTTC
CASSAQGQETQYF
>TRBV27|many|TRBJ1-1|-
TGTGCCAGCAGTTCCGGGATGCGGAACACTGAAGCTTTCTTT
CASSSGMRNTEAFF
>TRBV5-1|many|TRBJ1-1|-
TGCGCCAGCAGCTTGGAGAGGTTGGGTGGGAACACTGAAGCTTTCTTT
CASSLERLGGNTEAFF
>TRBV30|few|TRBJ2-5|-
TGTGCCTGGGGGGTCCTAGGGAAAGAGACCCAGTACTTC
CAWGVLGKETQYF
>TRBV30|once|TRBJ1-5|-
TGTGCCTGGAGTGTAGGGACCCCTGTCCAGCCCCAGCATTTT
CAWSVGTPVQPQHF
>TRBV12-3/TRBV12-4|-|TRBJ2-7|TRBD1
TGTGCCAGCAGTTTAGATCGCGACAGGGGGTACGAGCAGTACTTC
CASSLDRDRGYEQYF
>TRBV19|many|TRBJ2-7|TRBD2
TGTGCCAGTAGTATGAGACTAGCGGGAGACGAGCAGTACTTC
CASSMRLAGDEQYF
>TRBV20-1|once|TRBJ2-3|TRBD1
TGCAGTGAAGTGACAGGGGGAGATACGCAGTATTTT
CSEVTGGDTQYF
>TRBV29-1|many|TRBJ1-2|-
TGCAGCGTTGAGGTTGGTTGGGAACGTACCTTC
CSVEVGWERTF
>TRBV6-5|-|TRBJ2-2|TRBD2
TGTGCCAGCAGTTACGGGACCGGGACTAGTAACACCGGGGAGCTGTTTTTT
CASSYGTGTSNTGELFF
>TRBV29-1|many|TRBJ2-5|-
TGCAGCGTTGGAAAACAACTGGAAGAGACCCAGTACTTC
CSVGKQLEETQYF
>TRBV6-1|-|TRBJ1-2|-
TGTGCCAGCAGCTCCGGGCAGTTAAACTATGGCTACACCTTC
CASSSGQLNYGYTF
>TRBV6-1|-|TRBJ1-5|-
TGTGCCAGCAGTGTAGGGCAGGGGAGCAATCAGCCCCAGCATTTT
CASSVGQGSNQPQHF
>TRBV20-1|-|TRBJ1-1|TRBD1
TGCAGTGCTAGAGGGGACAGGGGGACTCTTGAAGCTTTCTTT
CSARGDRGTLEAFF
>TRBV18|-|TRBJ2-2|-
TGTGCCAGCTCACCACCGTCCATGGGGACCACCGGGGAGCTGTTTTTT
CASSPPSMGTTGELFF
>TRBV7-9|few|TRBJ2-1|-
TGTGCCACCAGTTTCAGCGAGAGCTCCTACAATGAGCAGTTCTTC
CATSFSESSYNEQFF
>TRBV9|-|TRBJ2-1|-
TGTGCCAGCAGCGACCCGGGGGAAGGACAGCAACTCTACAATGAGCAGATCTTC
CASSDPGEGQQLYNEQIF
>TRBV10-3|once|TRBJ2-3|-
TGTGCCATCAGTGAGTCGACCAAGACGAGGGGACTCACAGATACGCAGTATTTT
CAISESTKTRGLTDTQYF